This record covers a single T cell receptor beta chain. This entry belongs to a study of identical twins. TCRdb recomputed calls from the 5' RACE reads with MiXCR, one row per CDR3 protein. This sample carries fewer than 900,000 distinct CDR3 sequences, roughly 18% of them seen once, and the ten largest clones take around 13%. These same records also appear under a second study, on T cells expressing NK-cell markers.

The TCR comes from a woman under 30 in good health. What was sequenced was PBMCs.

CDR3 region: CSATSGPEQYF. In DNA form, the CDR3 reads TGCAGTGCTACTTCAGGCCCCGAGCAGTACTTC. The V gene is TRBV20-1, the J gene TRBJ2-7; D is uncertain. Germline CDR1 and CDR2: DFQATT and SNEGSKA (reference sequence). Trimming took off 4 bases at V and 6 bases at J, with 10 bases between the two ends. CDR3 length: 11 amino acids.